This T cell receptor (beta chain) was sequenced in a study of beta chain features in type 1 diabetes. A word on this clone: Antigen: not known. Other nucleotide sequences from this sample produce the same CDR3.

Study results and caveats: Moderate but significant shortening of TCRB CDR3s was recorded in all four CD4+ subsets from Type 1 diabetes patients. When VDJ junctions were examined, type 1 diabetes patients showed fewer insertions and more deletions.

This CDR3 spans 13 amino acids. The germline gives CDR1 GTSNPN, CDR2 SVGIG (reference sequence). The V end was cut by 3 bases, the J end by 4 bases, with 10 bases between. Reverse transcribing all isolated RNA meant expressed TCRB transcripts were sequenced. Some clones are missing from TCRdb's copy, which holds only in-frame ones; the method was immunoSEQ multiplex PCR. The sample has a few hundred thousand clones; 16% are singletons. The chain joins TRBV30 to TRBJ2-1; D is uncertain. Material: naive CD4+ T cells from blood. This clonotype originated in a man younger than 45 with type 1 diabetes. The DNA for the CDR3 is TGTGCCTGGAGCAGGCTGAGTTACAATGAGCAGTTCTTC. This encodes CAWSRLSYNEQFF.